Reported below is one T cell receptor beta chain. This receptor's antigen is unknown. Per-nucleotide qualities are absent, and no much larger clonotype sits a single base away. The data were taken from a study of cytomegalovirus exposure and HLA in healthy donors (dated by TCRdb to about 2017). Notes on the research overall: An earlier analysis of some 620 of the donors reported 276 Gb of sequence data and 117 million unique TCR beta sequences obtained from 150 million to 200 million T cells. A few DR-DQ haplotypes were handled as single units for association and clustering because linkage in the cohort was strong. Every repertoire in the discovery cohort had been generated on one and the same sequencing platform. An early release covering 550 to 650 HLA-typed donors comprised 250 to 350 gigabases of sequencing data and 85 million or so unique TCR sequences. The later analysis used no new phenotypic data to find candidate immune exposures, relying instead on TCR beta sequences and their occurrence across donors. The T cell repertoires of 700 or so subjects were profiled by immunosequencing and related to cytomegalovirus serostatus. Donor age, sex, ethnicity and CMV serostatus were compiled alongside the repertoire data. Of the 398 genotyped donors, roughly 80% were placed in the genetic ancestry cluster associated with self-reported Caucasian donors. The study aimed to test whether cataloging public T cell receptors could reveal signatures of past pathogen exposure. A separate validation cohort of about 110 different subjects was used in addition to the roughly 620-subject first cohort. HLA typing covered class I and class II loci at four-digit resolution. Among around 400 genotyped donors of the cohort, an average of around 250,000 unique TCR beta nucleotide sequences was sequenced per donor, of which approximately 19% were non-productive. The number of typed donors differed by locus: about 620-630 for A, B, C, DRB1 and DQB1; 500 to 550 for DQA1; roughly 600 for DPA1; and approximately 450 for DPB1. To predict cytomegalovirus infection status, the study brought together high-throughput TCR immunosequencing, statistical association of individual TCRs with disease status, and machine learning. To decide whether each TCR beta V gene segment behaved as functional or pseudogenic, an earlier analysis of some 600 of the donors relied on high-throughput TCR beta sequencing. In a later analysis, previously published TCR beta repertoires from roughly 710 donors were re-analyzed and high-resolution HLA genotyping was added so that TCR occurrence patterns could be studied. A later genetic analysis took genome-wide SNP genotypes for 398 of the 666 donors and used that subset as a discovery cohort.

In total, 500 to 700 healthy bone marrow donors made up the cohort. At the time of sampling, all cohort members were nominally healthy, though unrecorded immune exposures were likely present. The donor was CMV seronegative and was included in the group of hundreds of seronegative cohort members. Each donor provided a peripheral blood sample, and peripheral blood mononuclear cells were used for TCR beta sequencing. Genomic DNA was extracted from the blood cell samples with the Qiagen DNeasy Blood Extraction Kit. General study outcomes and caveats: A few of the identified cytomegalovirus-associated TCR beta chains were confirmed in vitro to be specific for cytomegalovirus antigens. According to a later genetic analysis, donors in an Asian-associated ancestry cluster had fewer N-insertions in productive TCRs than the approximately 710-donor mean. A later analysis reported that several top co-occurrence clusters appeared linked to parvovirus B19, influenza, CMV and Epstein-Barr virus. Because counts were too low, seventeen rarely observed V segments, including chromosome 9 orphons, were excluded from the earlier analysis of some 540 of the donors. Because HLA typing was missing for some donors at each locus, association tests included only the typed subset. Most CMV-associated TCR beta chains appeared to be HLA-restricted in a later analysis, and the HLA associations seemed to be driven largely by CMV exposure. In a later analysis, the rate of TCR association differed among HLA loci, with DRB1 alleles having the most associated TCRs and HLA-C alleles having the fewest. In an earlier analysis of some 550 of the donors, most TCR beta V segments were observed in productive rearrangements about 90% or about 30% of the time, broadly matching IMGT annotations. The presence/absence analyses assumed that sequencing depth was roughly uniform across donors, and that assumption may not be true. Strong co-occurrence of HLA alleles, especially DR and DQ, made assigning TCR associations to individual alleles difficult. Linkage disequilibrium might explain the correlated functional status among segregating V segments, but an unknown experimental factor could not be ruled out. In the study, 150 to 200 TCR beta chains were listed as associated with cytomegalovirus. Specific HLA alleles were associated with 15,000 to 20,000 TCR beta sequences at a false discovery rate of 0.05 in a later analysis. According to the authors, the approach could potentially be generalized to other disease states and immunological phenotypes. In a later genetic analysis, a missense DCLRE1C variant was associated with V-gene and J-gene trimming of TCR beta chains, and the association was replicated in an independent cohort. Because the 87-base-pair reads could not distinguish some IMGT-functional V segments, including TRBV6-2 and TRBV6-3, those segments were excluded. Most TCR sequences were seen in very few donors, while some public TCRs were found in many individuals. A later analysis found that HLA-associated TCR beta chains were more clonally expanded and had lower generation probabilities than equally common non-associated chains. A cluster of highly shared sequence variants was judged likely to represent a technical artifact of the sequencing pipeline. A further reported finding was that TCR beta sequences accurately predicted the HLA-A and HLA-B alleles for most subjects in the first cohort. The classifier was reported to diagnose cytomegalovirus status with high specificity and sensitivity in both the original cohort and the validation cohort. The only immune exposure information available for the cohort was CMV serostatus. Only TCR beta chains were sequenced in this cohort, and the absence of alpha or paired-chain data limited detectable features.

The library was prepared using the immunoSEQ multiplex PCR assay. For the multiplex PCR, a mixture combining 60 forward primers for TCR Vbeta segments and 13 reverse primers for TCR Jbeta segments was used. The CDR3 region of rearranged TCR beta genes was amplified from genomic DNA with a multiplex PCR assay. On the Illumina HiSeq System, the amplified TCR beta libraries were sequenced as 87-base-pair reads. Processing in the source paper ran as follows. A later analysis tallied around 80 million unique TCR beta chains across the 700 or so repertoires, and about 10 million of those chains were shared by two or more donors. To remove PCR and sequencing errors, raw reads were error-corrected and collapsed into unique sequences using a nearest-neighbor algorithm that merged closely related sequences. CDR3 sequences were aligned to IMGT reference sequences to assign V, D and J gene segments. For a sequence to be retained, a match of at least six nucleotides to both a V gene segment and a J gene segment was required. Rearrangements were called productive when the CDR3 lacked stop codons and stayed in frame with V and J; all others were non-productive. CDR3 was defined by IMGT convention, running from the second conserved V-encoded cysteine to the conserved J-encoded phenylalanine. Sequences without an unambiguous match to a single V gene segment were excluded from the earlier analysis of about 600 of the donors. An earlier analysis of some 610 of the donors called V segments functional above 56.7% productive rearrangements and segregating when the between-donor standard deviation exceeded 5%. A statistical classification framework was developed to diagnose cytomegalovirus status using the catalog of TCR beta chain sequences. In a later analysis, V and J genes were assigned by comparing TCR nucleotide sequences against IMGT/GENE-DB human TR gene sequences. A later analysis assigned CDR3 sequences and most-parsimonious VDJ recombination scenarios with the TCRdist pipeline. A later analysis defined each TCR beta chain by its CDR3 amino acid sequence plus V-gene family, and excluded reads lacking a unique V-gene family. To address suspected cross-contamination and a sequencing artifact, a later analysis removed some 620 highly shared, low-generation-probability nucleotide sequences. A later analysis calculated a clonal expansion index for each public chain from normalized within-repertoire ranks of inferred template counts. In a later analysis, generation probabilities were computed using a VDJ recombination model fitted to out-of-frame rearrangements, and the results were checked against IGoR. Hypergeometric tests were used in a later analysis to score TCR-TCR, TCR-HLA and TCR-CMV co-occurrence, with a repertoire-size bias correction applied to the TCR pairs. A later analysis estimated false discovery rates by permuting HLA or CMV assignments 20 times. In a later analysis, co-occurring TCRs were grouped using DBSCAN, with TCRdist sequence similarity added in when clustering inside HLA-allele-positive subsets. For co-occurrence clustering, repertoires with fewer than 30,000 or more than 120,000 public chains were excluded, along with roughly 5 repertoires with anomalous nucleotide sharing. The immuneACCESS repertoire file appears here via TCRdb, limited to in-frame rearrangements. These files lack a portion of the clones; in checked studies, under half of the deficit traces to unresolved V genes, and the cause of the others is not known. For V, J and clone size, that table is used; D and trimming come from the DNA. The sample table holds about 120,000 clones, of which 78% were seen once. Of the sample, approximately 1.3% falls within the top ten clones.

V is shortened by 3 bases, J by 4 bases, and the region joining them spans 13 bases. The CDR3, from cysteine to phenylalanine, totals 15 residues. Of all the DNA, just the CDR3 is kept, 45 bases in frame from base 1. The germline V gene sets CDR1 to SGHVS and CDR2 to FQNEAQ. This clonotype was sampled from a woman between 25 and 40 years old in good health and CMV-seronegative. The sequence is built from TRBV7-8 and TRBJ2-4; the best D guess is TRBD2, with 6 bases matching. The sample taken for sequencing was PBMCs. The DNA sequence is TGTGCCAGCAGCTTTGGGCGGCGGGGAAAAAACATTCAGTACTTC. This codes for CASSFGRRGKNIQYF.